This is a list of T cell receptor beta chains from one sample in a study of blood T cell repertoires in COVID-19. Measured with immunoSEQ multiplex PCR; TCRdb has only the in-frame clones, and not every one. The data hold fewer than 400,000 clones, with about 90% observed a single time. Material: PBMCs or T cells enriched from blood (not recorded which). The receptors stem from a woman aged 25 to 39 who had recovered from COVID-19. Both conserved end residues are part of each CDR3. The order of the fields is J gene, V gene, D gene, clone size, CDR3 protein, CDR3 DNA. D genes are given only for firm matches. Expanded clones get a size class; other rows say once, few or many, or leave the size out.

j_gene: TRBJ2-5; v_gene: TRBV18; d_gene: -; abundance: -; CDR3aa: CASSPPVRETQYF; CDR3nt: TGTGCCAGCTCACCACCCGTCCGGGAGACCCAGTACTTC
j_gene: TRBJ1-2; v_gene: TRBV28; d_gene: -; abundance: -; CDR3aa: CASSFQRDGYTF; CDR3nt: TGTGCCAGCAGTTTCCAACGAGATGGCTACACCTTC
j_gene: TRBJ2-7; v_gene: TRBV5-1; d_gene: -; abundance: -; CDR3aa: CASSLTTGRDEQYF; CDR3nt: TGCGCCAGCAGCTTGACGACAGGTAGGGACGAGCAGTACTTC
j_gene: TRBJ1-2; v_gene: TRBV5-1; d_gene: -; abundance: -; CDR3aa: CASSRLGGYGYTF; CDR3nt: TGCGCCAGCAGCCGCTTGGGGGGCTATGGCTACACCTTC
j_gene: TRBJ1-5; v_gene: TRBV6-6; d_gene: -; abundance: -; CDR3aa: CASSSRISEAQHF; CDR3nt: TGTGCCAGCAGTTCTCGCATATCAGAGGCCCAGCATTTT
j_gene: TRBJ2-7; v_gene: TRBV5-1; d_gene: -; abundance: once; CDR3aa: CASSLESNPLYEQYF; CDR3nt: TGCGCCAGCAGCTTGGAATCTAACCCCCTCTACGAGCAGTACTTC
j_gene: TRBJ2-2; v_gene: TRBV27; d_gene: TRBD2; abundance: -; CDR3aa: CASSPWGRALRELFF; CDR3nt: TGTGCCAGCAGCCCCTGGGGGAGGGCCCTCAGGGAGCTGTTTTTT
j_gene: TRBJ1-2; v_gene: TRBV4-1; d_gene: -; abundance: -; CDR3aa: CASSQETSHDYGYTF; CDR3nt: TGCGCCAGCAGCCAAGAAACGTCACACGACTATGGCTACACCTTC
j_gene: TRBJ2-5; v_gene: TRBV6-2/TRBV6-3; d_gene: -; abundance: -; CDR3aa: CASSYLGSLETQYF; CDR3nt: TGTGCCAGCAGTTACTTGGGGAGCTTAGAGACCCAGTACTTC
j_gene: TRBJ2-1; v_gene: TRBV5-1; d_gene: -; abundance: -; CDR3aa: CASSLERGSYNEQFF; CDR3nt: TGCGCCAGCAGCTTGGAACGGGGCTCCTACAATGAGCAGTTCTTC
j_gene: TRBJ1-2; v_gene: TRBV12-2; d_gene: -; abundance: -; CDR3aa: CASRLDTGGAHYGYTF; CDR3nt: TGTGCAAGTCGCTTAGATACAGGAGGGGCGCACTATGGCTACACCTTC
j_gene: TRBJ1-1; v_gene: TRBV7-8; d_gene: -; abundance: -; CDR3aa: CASSLAGQSTEAFF; CDR3nt: TGTGCCAGCAGCTTAGCCGGACAGTCCACTGAAGCTTTCTTT
j_gene: TRBJ1-2; v_gene: TRBV19; d_gene: TRBD1; abundance: once; CDR3aa: CASSGTGGVYGYTF; CDR3nt: TGTGCCAGTAGCGGGACAGGAGGTGTCTATGGCTACACCTTC
j_gene: TRBJ2-3; v_gene: TRBV7-3; d_gene: -; abundance: -; CDR3aa: CASSLAEGTDTQYF; CDR3nt: TGTGCCAGCAGCTTAGCTGAGGGCACAGATACGCAGTATTTT
j_gene: TRBJ2-2; v_gene: TRBV7-3; d_gene: -; abundance: -; CDR3aa: CASSLTGTGELFF; CDR3nt: TGTGCCAGCAGCTTAACCGGCACCGGGGAGCTGTTTTTT
j_gene: TRBJ2-3; v_gene: TRBV12-3/TRBV12-4; d_gene: -; abundance: -; CDR3aa: CASSRSTDTQYF; CDR3nt: TGTGCCAGCAGTCGGAGCACAGATACGCAGTATTTT